This T cell receptor (beta chain) is from a study of tumor-infiltrating lymphocytes in primary liver carcinoma. The source material, 20-30 mg of unsorted bulk tissue, was used to co-extract RNA and DNA. Comments on this clonotype: A much larger clone differs by one base, so this may be a read error.

TCR beta cDNA was prepared out of around 460 ng total RNA by means of a constant-region primer. What produced the TCR beta libraries was three nested multiplex PCR rounds using slightly modified ARM-PCR. In the first two PCR rounds, TRBV1-TRBV30 forward primers were paired with a C-beta reverse primer, and each round lasted around 10 cycles. Using its own MiXCR run on the multiplex PCR reads, TCRdb lists one record per CDR3 protein. The sample consists of 100,000 or so distinct CDR3 sequences, approximately 68% of them appearing once. Germline CDR1 is SEHNR and CDR2 is FQNEAQ (reference sequence). The CDR3 totals 15 residues.

J is TRBJ2-3 and V is TRBV7-9; 8 bases align to TRBD1. Sequenced input: liver tumor tissue from sampling region 5. Subset: tumor region T5, tumor centre. The clonotype was recovered from a woman aged 55-69 years with primary liver carcinoma and hepatitis B virus infection. CDR3 amino acids: CASSFGQGGTDTEYF. The CDR3 DNA is TGTGCCAGCAGCTTTGGACAGGGTGGAACAGATACGGAGTATTTT.